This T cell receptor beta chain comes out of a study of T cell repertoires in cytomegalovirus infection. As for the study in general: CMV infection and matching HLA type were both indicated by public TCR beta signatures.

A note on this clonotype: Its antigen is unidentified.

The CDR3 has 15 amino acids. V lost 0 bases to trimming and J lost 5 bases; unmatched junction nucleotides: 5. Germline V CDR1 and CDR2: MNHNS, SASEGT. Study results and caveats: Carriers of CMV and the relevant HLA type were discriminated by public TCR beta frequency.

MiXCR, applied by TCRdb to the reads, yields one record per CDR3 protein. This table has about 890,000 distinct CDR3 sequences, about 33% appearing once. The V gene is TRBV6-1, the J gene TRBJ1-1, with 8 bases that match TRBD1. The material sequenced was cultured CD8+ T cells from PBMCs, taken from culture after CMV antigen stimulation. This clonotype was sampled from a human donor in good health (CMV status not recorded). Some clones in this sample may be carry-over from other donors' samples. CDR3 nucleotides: TGTGCCAGCAGTGAAGCGAACAGGGGGAGGACTGAAGCTTTCTTT. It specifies CASSEANRGRTEAFF.